A single sample is the source of the 28 T cell receptor beta chains below, sequenced in a study of CXCR3-negative and CXCR3-positive naive CD8 T cells. The study's findings and limits: Higher TRB CDR3 hydrophobicity marked CXCR3-positive naive cells relative to CXCR3-negative naive cells.

5' RACE with UMI labels generated the TRB cDNA libraries. TCRdb re-analyzed the 5' RACE reads; it lists each CDR3 protein once, without DNA. The table for this sample gives about 86,000 distinct CDR3 sequences. These receptors lack a known antigen. Sequenced sample: naive CXCR3+ CD8+ T cells from blood. Subset described: CD45RO-CCR7+CD27+CD95- naive CD8+ T cells expressing CXCR3 (TNR3+). The receptors originated from a human donor in good health. Some clones in this sample may be carry-over from other donors' samples.

The genes are TRBV29-1 and TRBJ2-1; there is no DNA to check the TCRdb D call of TRBD2. The CDR3 is 16 amino acids. Looked up from germline, CDR1 is SQVTM and CDR2 is ANQGSEA. The CDR3 here is CSVEDLGTSPYNEQFF.

The chain recombines TRBV29-1 with TRBJ2-4. CDR1 SQVTM and CDR2 ANQGSEA come from the germline V gene. The CDR3 consists of 12 residues. The CDR3: CSGTTEKNIQYF.

J is TRBJ2-1 and V is TRBV10-3; as DNA is missing, the TRBD2 call by TCRdb cannot be tested. The CDR3 covers 16 residues. CDR1 and CDR2 from the germline V gene are ENHRY and SYGVKD. This chain's CDR3 is CAISEIYIGSYNEQFF.

CDR3 in amino acids: CASSLRLTEGAFF. The gene calls are TRBV11-2 and TRBJ1-1. Per germline, CDR1 SGHAT and CDR2 FQNNGV. The CDR3 spans 13 residues.

The rearrangement links TRBV28 to TRBJ2-2; TCRdb lists TRBD1, though no DNA is available to test this call. Germline values: CDR1 MDHEN, CDR2 SYDVKM. The CDR3 runs 12 residues. The CDR3 sequence is CASSLPERELFF.

The chain is built from TRBV9 and TRBJ2-6. The CDR3 sequence is 14 residues long. Germline loops: CDR1 SGDLS, CDR2 YYNGEE. CDR3 protein: CASSGEVGANVLTF.

This chain connects TRBV28 to TRBJ2-2; TCRdb calls TRBD1, which cannot be checked without DNA. The CDR3 sequence is 15 residues long. Germline CDR1 reads MDHEN; CDR2 reads SYDVKM. This CDR3 reads CASMSPGAFTAELFF.

The rearrangement joins TRBV28 to TRBJ2-7; the TCRdb call, TRBD1, lacks DNA for checking. This CDR3 contains 15 residues. In germline, CDR1 is MDHEN, CDR2 SYDVKM. CDR3 region: CASNRVGSGTYEQYF.

The genes are TRBV29-1 and TRBJ2-7; TCRdb's D call, TRBD1, is unchecked because there is no DNA. Germline CDR1 is SQVTM and CDR2 is ANQGSEA. CDR3 length: 12 amino acids. CDR3 loop: CSVVGDSGEQYF.

The rearrangement uses TRBV4-1 and TRBJ2-7; the D call of TRBD2 rests on TCRdb alone, since no DNA is present to check it. Germline-derived CDR1 and CDR2 are MGHRA and YSYEKL. The CDR3 length is 15 residues. The CDR3 protein is CASSQKWDSGYEQYF.

CDR3 sequence: CASSFGFGSETQYF. V usage is TRBV5-1 and J usage is TRBJ2-5. Germline CDR1 reads SGHRS; CDR2 reads YFSETQ. This CDR3 has 14 residues.

The chain has TRBV3-1 and TRBJ1-2; lacking DNA, the TRBD1 call made by TCRdb goes unchecked. Germline CDR1 is LGHDT and CDR2 is YNNKEL (reference sequence). CDR3 size: 14 residues. CDR3 amino acids: CASSPGTGAYGYTF.

The chain joins TRBV11-1 to TRBJ2-7; as DNA is missing, the TRBD1 call by TCRdb cannot be tested. Germline V lookup: CDR1 SGHAT, CDR2 FQDESV (reference sequence). CDR3 size: 14 residues. CDR3 residues: CVSSYSQGTYEQYF.

The rearrangement links TRBV29-1 to TRBJ2-1. CDR3 length: 14 amino acids. Germline values: CDR1 SQVTM, CDR2 ANQGSEA. The CDR3: CSAQETSSYNEQFF.

J is TRBJ2-7 and V is TRBV30; TCRdb outputs TRBD1, but without DNA this stays unchecked. Germline assignment: CDR1 GTSNPN and CDR2 SVGIG (reference sequence). The CDR3 loop spans 13 amino acids. The CDR3 protein is CAWTGSKPYEQYF.

This chain joins TRBV28 and TRBJ1-1; checking the TCRdb D call of TRBD1 is not possible without DNA. Germline V gene lookup returns CDR1 MDHEN and CDR2 SYDVKM. The CDR3 length is 16 residues. CDR3 region: CASSSPSGGTNTEAFF.

The CDR3 protein is CASRPASGDPYEQYF. The V and J genes are TRBV27 and TRBJ2-7; TCRdb selects TRBD2, and the lack of DNA leaves this call unchecked. Germline values: CDR1 MNHEY, CDR2 SMNVEV (reference sequence). The CDR3 has 15 residues.

The chain recombines TRBV11-2 with TRBJ2-3; TCRdb lists TRBD2, though no DNA is available to test this call. The CDR3 has 14 amino acids. From germline, CDR1 is SGHAT and CDR2 FQNNGV. The CDR3 protein is CASSLRPIGDTQYF.

The rearrangement uses TRBV29-1 and TRBJ2-2. CDR3 length: 12 amino acids. CDR1 is SQVTM and CDR2 is ANQGSEA in the germline V gene. The chain's CDR3 is CSVVGDTGELFF.

This chain connects TRBV30 to TRBJ2-1. This CDR3 is 11 amino acids long. Germline V gives CDR1 GTSNPN, CDR2 SVGIG (reference sequence). The CDR3 protein is CAWSKGNEQFF.

The chain is built from TRBV28 and TRBJ2-7. Germline V lookup: CDR1 MDHEN, CDR2 SYDVKM. The CDR3 spans 14 residues. CDR3 in amino acids: CASSFSDDSYEQYF. Supplemented by reference TRBV28 and TRBJ2-7, the full variable domain reads DVKVTQSSRYLVKRTGEKVFLECVQDMDHENMFWYRQDPGLGLRLIYFSYDVKMKEKGDIPEGYSVSREKKERFSLILESASTNQTSMYLCASSFSDDSYEQYFGPGTRLTVT.

The chain links TRBV4-2 to TRBJ2-5; TCRdb reports TRBD2, a call that lacks DNA to check it against. From germline, CDR1 is LGHNA and CDR2 YNFKEQ. The CDR3 covers 15 residues. CDR3 in amino acids: CASSQEAGGHETQYF.

CDR3 sequence: CASSQKLGGLLSYEQYF. The rearrangement uses TRBV4-1 and TRBJ2-7; checking the TCRdb D call of TRBD2 is not possible without DNA. CDR1 and CDR2 from the germline V gene are MGHRA and YSYEKL. The length of the CDR3 is 17 residues.

J is TRBJ2-1 and V is TRBV7-6; TCRdb's D call of TRBD2 is untestable without DNA. The CDR3 contains 18 residues. The V gene's germline CDR1 is SGHVS and CDR2 FNYEAQ. CDR3 in amino acids: CASSLALIVAGDFEEQFF.

The chain joins TRBV28 to TRBJ1-6; TCRdb selects TRBD1, and the lack of DNA leaves this call unchecked. This CDR3 is 15 amino acids long. The V gene's germline CDR1 is MDHEN and CDR2 SYDVKM. CDR3 sequence: CASSWAGGYNSPLHF. Drawing the rest from reference TRBV28 and TRBJ1-6, the complete variable domain is DVKVTQSSRYLVKRTGEKVFLECVQDMDHENMFWYRQDPGLGLRLIYFSYDVKMKEKGDIPEGYSVSREKKERFSLILESASTNQTSMYLCASSWAGGYNSPLHFGNGTRLTVT.

The rearrangement uses TRBV9 and TRBJ2-3; TCRdb names TRBD2, which stays unverified in the absence of DNA. The CDR3 is 16 residues long. Germline CDR1 and CDR2: SGDLS and YYNGEE. CDR3 region: CASNPALARGMNTQYF. The variable domain in full, completed from reference TRBV9 and TRBJ2-3, reads DSGVTQTPKHLITATGQRVTLRCSPRSGDLSVYWYQQSLDQGLQFLIQYYNGEERAKGNILERFSAQQFPDLHSELNLSSLELGDSALYFCASNPALARGMNTQYFGPGTRLTVL.

The V gene is TRBV20-1, the J gene TRBJ2-3; absent DNA, TCRdb's TRBD1 call cannot be checked. CDR1 and CDR2 from the germline V gene are DFQATT and SNEGSKA (reference sequence). The CDR3 sequence is 15 residues long. CDR3 sequence: CSARASWTGPDTQYF.

The chain joins TRBV7-9 to TRBJ2-1; absent DNA, TCRdb's TRBD2 call cannot be checked. Germline assignment: CDR1 SEHNR and CDR2 FQNEAQ (reference sequence). CDR3 size: 18 residues. The CDR3 sequence is CASSLSSGGAVVYNEQFF.